This TCR beta chain emerged from a study of cytomegalovirus exposure and HLA in healthy donors (dated by TCRdb to 2016 to 2017). About the full investigation: An earlier analysis of roughly 630 of the donors reported roughly 300 Gb of sequence data and some 100 million unique TCR beta sequences from some 180 million T cells. An early release that covered around 590 HLA-typed donors contained approximately 300 gigabases of sequencing data and tens of millions of unique TCR sequences. Of the roughly 390 genotyped donors, 81% were placed in the genetic ancestry cluster associated with self-reported Caucasian donors. The study aimed to test whether cataloging public T cell receptors could reveal signatures of past pathogen exposure. The study profiled the T cell repertoires of more than 500 subjects by immunosequencing and related them to cytomegalovirus serostatus. A separate validation cohort of some 130 different subjects was used in addition to the roughly 670-subject first cohort. To predict cytomegalovirus infection status, the study combined high-throughput TCR immunosequencing, statistical association of individual TCRs with disease status, and machine learning. In a later analysis, previously published TCR beta repertoires from 666 donors were re-analyzed and high-resolution HLA genotyping was added so that TCR occurrence patterns could be studied. Rather than using new phenotypic data, the later analysis identified candidate immune exposures from TCR beta sequences and from how often those sequences occurred across donors. An earlier analysis of around 580 of the donors used high-throughput TCR beta sequencing to judge whether each TCR beta V gene segment behaved as functional or pseudogenic. Alongside the repertoire data, information on donor age, sex, ethnicity and CMV serostatus was compiled. In a later genetic analysis, genome-wide SNP genotypes for 398 of the 666 donors were used, and that subset was treated as a discovery cohort. Every repertoire in the discovery cohort had been generated on one and the same sequencing platform. HLA typing included class I and class II loci at four-digit resolution. Typing coverage differed by locus: A, B, C, DRB1 and DQB1 were typed in about 629-640 donors, DQA1 in 522, DPA1 in roughly 590, and DPB1 in 472. Four or five DR-DQ haplotypes were handled as single units for association and clustering, since linkage in the cohort was strong. On average, roughly 200,000 unique TCR beta nucleotide sequences were sequenced per donor among fewer than 500 genotyped donors of the cohort, with roughly 18% of those sequences being non-productive. Beyond this particular receptor, the publication reports: Specific HLA alleles were associated with 15,000 to 20,000 TCR beta sequences at a false discovery rate of 0.05 in a later analysis. A cluster of highly shared sequence variants was judged likely to represent a technical artifact of the sequencing pipeline. Presence/absence analyses assumed roughly uniform sequencing depth across donors, an assumption that may not hold. While some public TCRs were present in many individuals, most TCR sequences turned up only very rarely across donors. Compared with the approximately 720-donor mean, donors in an Asian-associated ancestry cluster had fewer N-insertions in productive TCRs, according to a later genetic analysis. In both the original and validation cohorts, the classifier was reported to diagnose cytomegalovirus status with high specificity and sensitivity. A later analysis found that HLA-associated TCR beta chains were more clonally expanded and had lower generation probabilities than equally common non-associated chains. An association between a missense DCLRE1C variant and V-gene and J-gene trimming of TCR beta chains was found in a later genetic analysis and replicated in an independent cohort. The 87-base-pair reads could not distinguish some IMGT-functional V segments, including TRBV6-2 and TRBV6-3, so those segments were excluded. A later analysis found that TCR association rates varied across HLA loci, with DRB1 alleles showing the most associated TCRs and HLA-C alleles the fewest. CMV serostatus was the only immune exposure information available for the cohort. Because some donors lacked HLA typing at each locus, the association tests relied only on the typed subset. Three of the identified cytomegalovirus-associated TCR beta chains were confirmed in vitro to be specific for cytomegalovirus antigens. In a later analysis, most CMV-associated TCR beta chains were found to appear HLA-restricted, with HLA associations seemingly driven largely by CMV exposure. This cohort had only TCR beta chains sequenced, and the lack of alpha or paired-chain data limited which features could be detected. Because counts were too low, approximately 18 rarely observed V segments, including chromosome 9 orphons, were excluded from the earlier analysis of 587 of the donors. In an earlier analysis of some 540 of the donors, most TCR beta V segments appeared in productive rearrangements about 87% or about 30% of the time, broadly matching IMGT annotations. A further reported finding was that TCR beta sequences accurately predicted the HLA-A and HLA-B alleles for most subjects in the first cohort. The study gave a list of 150 to 200 TCR beta chains associated with cytomegalovirus. Linkage disequilibrium might explain the correlated functional status among segregating V segments, but an unknown experimental factor could not be excluded. Several of the top co-occurrence clusters appeared to be linked to parvovirus B19, influenza, CMV and Epstein-Barr virus, according to a later analysis. According to the authors, the approach could potentially be generalized to other disease states and immunological phenotypes. Strong co-occurrence of HLA alleles, especially DR and DQ, made assigning TCR associations to individual alleles difficult.

The cohort comprised hundreds of healthy bone marrow donors. At the time of sampling, every cohort member was nominally healthy, though immune exposures that went unrecorded were likely present. The donor was CMV seronegative and was included in the group of around 320 seronegative cohort members. Each donor provided a peripheral blood sample, and peripheral blood mononuclear cells were used for TCR beta sequencing. Genomic DNA extraction from the blood cell samples was performed with the Qiagen DNeasy Blood Extraction Kit. Trimming accounts for 2 bases at V and 1 base at J, while the number of junction bases matched to no gene is 12. For CDR1 and CDR2, the germline V gene lists SGHTA and FQGNSA. The CDR3 numbers 18 residues from cysteine through phenylalanine. Left in the record is the CDR3 DNA by itself, 54 bases read in frame from the first base. Worth noting for this clone: Its antigen remains unidentified.

Library prep was done by the immunoSEQ multiplex PCR assay. For the multiplex PCR, a mixture combining 60 forward primers for TCR Vbeta segments and 13 reverse primers for TCR Jbeta segments was used. The CDR3 region of rearranged TCR beta genes was amplified from genomic DNA by a multiplex PCR assay. On the Illumina HiSeq System, the amplified TCR beta libraries were sequenced as 87-base-pair reads. In the source study's methods: A later analysis counted around 72 million unique TCR beta chains across the roughly 700 repertoires, and roughly 10 million of these chains were shared by at least two donors. A nearest-neighbor algorithm error-corrected the raw reads and collapsed the reads into unique sequences, merging closely related sequences to remove PCR and sequencing errors. To assign V, D and J gene segments, CDR3 sequences were aligned to IMGT reference sequences. For a sequence to be retained, a match of at least six nucleotides was required to both a V gene segment and a J gene segment. Rearrangements were called productive when the CDR3 lacked stop codons and stayed in frame with V and J; all others were non-productive. CDR3 was defined according to IMGT convention as the region running from the second conserved V-encoded cysteine to the conserved J-encoded phenylalanine. Sequences without an unambiguous match to a single V gene segment were excluded from the earlier analysis of 450 to 650 of the donors. In an earlier analysis of approximately 500 of the donors, a V segment was called functional when productive rearrangements were above 56.7%, and segregating when the standard deviation between donors exceeded 5%. A statistical classification framework was built to diagnose cytomegalovirus status from the catalog of TCR beta chain sequences. A later analysis assigned V and J genes by comparing TCR nucleotide sequences with IMGT/GENE-DB human TR gene sequences. Using the TCRdist pipeline, a later analysis assigned CDR3 sequences along with most-parsimonious VDJ recombination scenarios. In a later analysis, every TCR beta chain was defined by the combination of its CDR3 amino acid sequence and its V-gene family, and reads without a unique V-gene family were dropped. In a later analysis, 450 to 600 highly shared, low-generation-probability nucleotide sequences were removed to address suspected cross-contamination and a sequencing artifact. In a later analysis, a clonal expansion index was calculated for each public chain from normalized within-repertoire ranks of inferred template counts. In a later analysis, generation probabilities were computed using a VDJ recombination model fitted to out-of-frame rearrangements, and the results were checked against IGoR. In a later analysis, hypergeometric tests were used to score TCR-TCR, TCR-HLA and TCR-CMV co-occurrence, with a repertoire-size bias correction applied to TCR pairs. In a later analysis, false discovery rates were estimated by permuting HLA or CMV assignments 20 times. In a later analysis, co-occurring TCRs were grouped with DBSCAN, and TCRdist sequence similarity was added when clustering was performed within HLA-allele-positive subsets. Repertoires with fewer than 30,000 or more than 120,000 public chains, plus five repertoires with anomalous nucleotide sharing, were excluded from co-occurrence clustering. Here the immuneACCESS table is served through TCRdb, limited to in-frame sequences with V and J called. Missing clones are a known gap in these copies; in checked studies unresolved V genes cover under half, and the rest lacks a known reason. V and J calls and clone size follow that table, whereas D and trimming were derived from the DNA. The sample's table covers approximately 45,000 clones. The ten largest clones capture about a sixth of the sample.

The chain is made from TRBV7-2 and TRBJ1-1, and 8 junctional nucleotides match TRBD1. The sequence was collected from a male donor in good health and CMV-seronegative. Sequencing used PBMCs. The CDR3 here reads CASSLMGIGTGANTEAFF. Read as DNA, the sequence is TGTGCCAGCAGCTTAATGGGGATAGGGACAGGAGCGAACACTGAAGCTTTCTTT.